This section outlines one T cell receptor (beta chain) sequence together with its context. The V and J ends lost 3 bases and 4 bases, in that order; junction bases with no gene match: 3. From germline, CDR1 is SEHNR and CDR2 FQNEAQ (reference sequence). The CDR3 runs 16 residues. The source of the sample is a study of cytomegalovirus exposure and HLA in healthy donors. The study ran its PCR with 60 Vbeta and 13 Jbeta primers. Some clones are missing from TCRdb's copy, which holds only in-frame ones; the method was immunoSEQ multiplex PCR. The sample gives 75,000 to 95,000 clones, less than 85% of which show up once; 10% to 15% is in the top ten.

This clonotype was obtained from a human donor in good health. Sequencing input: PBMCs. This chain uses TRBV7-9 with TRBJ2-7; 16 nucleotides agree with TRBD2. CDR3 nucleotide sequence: TGTGCCAGCAGCTTCGGGACTAGCGGGGGGGCTTACGAGCAGTACTTC. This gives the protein CASSFGTSGGAYEQYF.